One and the same sample provided the 10 T cell receptor beta chains below, sequenced in a study of T cell responses to AZD1222 COVID-19 vaccine. The method was immunoSEQ multiplex PCR; TCRdb's version includes in-frame clones alone and lacks a portion of them. The repertoire has tens of thousands of clones, approximately 90% of them found once; the top ten carry under 1.5%. Specimen: peripheral blood, collected 28 days after the second AZD1222 dose. The receptors originated from an adult who received the AZD1222 COVID-19 vaccine.

The CDR3 nucleotides are TGTGCCAGCAGTGAAGGACTAGCGGGCGACACCGGGGAGCTGTTTTTT. This codes for CASSEGLAGDTGELFF. The chain uses TRBV2 and TRBJ2-2, with 10 bases aligning to TRBD2. The CDR3 runs 16 residues. V trimming: 1 base; J trimming: 3 bases; junction bases outside the gene matches: 2. Germline V gene sequence: CDR1 SNHLY, CDR2 FYNNEI.

The chain carries TRBV7-9 and TRBJ2-1, with no clear D. Germline V lookup: CDR1 SEHNR, CDR2 FQNEAQ (reference sequence). This CDR3 comprises 14 residues. The V end was cut by 1 base, the J end by 8 bases, with 12 bases between. The CDR3 DNA reads as TGTGCCAGCAGCTTAGTAAGTGGTTGGTATGAGCAGTTCTTC. This codes for CASSLVSGWYEQFF.

The chain is built from TRBV11-3 and TRBJ1-1; possible D gene TRBD1, 5 bases. Germline V gives CDR1 SGHNT, CDR2 YENEEA. V lost 4 bases and J 3 bases, leaving 9 bases between the germline ends. The CDR3 totals 13 residues. DNA of the CDR3: TGTGCCAGCAGCTCTACAGGATACACTGAAGCTTTCTTT. Translated, it gives CASSSTGYTEAFF.

The CDR3 DNA reads TGCGCCAGCAGTGCGGGACTAGCGGGAGGGGAGACCCAGTACTTC. Translation gives CASSAGLAGGETQYF. The V and J genes are TRBV10-1 and TRBJ2-5, with 16 bases identical to TRBD2. The CDR3 has 15 amino acids. The V segment lost 4 bases and the J segment 5 bases; nucleotides outside the gene matches: 1. CDR1 is WNHNN and CDR2 is SYGVQD in the germline V gene (reference sequence).

The chain is built from TRBV4-1 and TRBJ2-7, with D possibly being TRBD2 (6 bases). The CDR3 sequence is 13 residues long. Germline V CDR1 and CDR2: MGHRA, YSYEKL. Trimming left V 1 base short and J 6 bases short, with 10 bases between. This CDR3 is CASSQGSGREQYF. CDR3 DNA sequence: TGCGCCAGCAGCCAAGGTAGCGGCCGCGAGCAGTACTTC.

V is TRBV29-1 and J is TRBJ2-2; possible D gene TRBD1, 6 bases. The CDR3 sequence is 13 residues long. From germline, CDR1 is SQVTM and CDR2 ANQGSEA. V shed 5 bases and J shed 4 bases, with 11 bases lying between them. The CDR3 protein is CSVTGSGTGELFF. In DNA, the CDR3 is TGCAGCGTTACAGGGTCGGGCACCGGGGAGCTGTTTTTT.

The chain employs TRBV27 and TRBJ1-5, with a possible D match to TRBD1 (5 bases). The ends were cut back, 7 bases at V and 2 bases at J, with 21 bases in the middle. CDR3 size: 17 residues. Germline lookup yields CDR1 MNHEY and CDR2 SMNVEV (reference sequence). Written as DNA, the CDR3 is TGTGCCAGCACCCCCATTTATGGGTCGACAGGCAATCAGCCCCAGCATTTT. Protein: CASTPIYGSTGNQPQHF.

The CDR3 bases are TGTGCCAGCAGTTACTCGGGCCGTCAGGGTGAGCAGTTCTTC. As protein: CASSYSGRQGEQFF. The rearrangement uses TRBV6-2 or TRBV6-3 and TRBJ2-1, with D perhaps TRBD1 (5 bases). CDR1 is MNHEY, CDR2 SVGEGT, per germline. The V and J ends lost 0 bases and 9 bases respectively, with 12 bases between them. There are 14 residues in the CDR3.

V usage is TRBV7-2 and J usage is TRBJ2-7; TRBD2 aligns across 12 bases. Germline loops: CDR1 SGHTA, CDR2 FQGNSA. The V gene end was trimmed by 5 bases and the J gene end by 3 bases; junction bases not matched to a gene: 8. This CDR3 spans 16 amino acids. The DNA for the CDR3 is TGTGCCAGCAGCCCGCTAGGGACTAGCGGGTTCTACGAGCAGTACTTC. This encodes CASSPLGTSGFYEQYF.

The table lists this clone with a few counts. The V and J genes are TRBV6-1 and TRBJ1-2, with D tentatively TRBD1 (6 bases). The CDR3 spans 15 residues. Germline-derived CDR1 and CDR2 are MNHNS and SASEGT. V was cut by 1 base and J by 2 bases, with 11 bases left in between. The CDR3 is CASSEDTGKNYGYTF. The CDR3 DNA reads as TGTGCCAGCAGTGAAGATACAGGGAAAAACTATGGCTACACCTTC.